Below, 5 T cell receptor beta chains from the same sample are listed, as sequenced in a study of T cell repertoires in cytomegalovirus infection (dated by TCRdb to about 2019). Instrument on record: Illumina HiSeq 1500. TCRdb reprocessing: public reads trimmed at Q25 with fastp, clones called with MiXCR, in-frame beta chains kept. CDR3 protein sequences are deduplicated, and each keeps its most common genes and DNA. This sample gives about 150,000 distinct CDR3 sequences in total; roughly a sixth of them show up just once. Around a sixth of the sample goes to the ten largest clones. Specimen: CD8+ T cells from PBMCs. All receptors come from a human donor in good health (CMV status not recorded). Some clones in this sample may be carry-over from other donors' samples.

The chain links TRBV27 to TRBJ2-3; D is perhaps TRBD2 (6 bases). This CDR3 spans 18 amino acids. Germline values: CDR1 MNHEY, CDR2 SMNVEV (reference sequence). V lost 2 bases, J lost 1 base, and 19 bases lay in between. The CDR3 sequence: CASSLQSGVARGTDTQYF. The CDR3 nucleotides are TGTGCCAGCAGTTTACAATCGGGGGTTGCTAGGGGCACAGATACGCAGTATTTT.

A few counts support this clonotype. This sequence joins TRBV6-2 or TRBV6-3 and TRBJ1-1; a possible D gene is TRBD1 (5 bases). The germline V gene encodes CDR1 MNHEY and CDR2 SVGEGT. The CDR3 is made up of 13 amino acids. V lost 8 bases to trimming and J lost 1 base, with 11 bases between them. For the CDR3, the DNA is TGTGCCAGCGGCCCGACAGCGAACACTGAAGCTTTCTTT. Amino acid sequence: CASGPTANTEAFF.

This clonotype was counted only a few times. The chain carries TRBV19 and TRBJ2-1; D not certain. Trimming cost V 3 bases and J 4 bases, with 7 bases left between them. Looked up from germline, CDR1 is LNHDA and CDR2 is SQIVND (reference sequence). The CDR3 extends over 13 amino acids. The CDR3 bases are TGTGCCAGTAGTATCGGCAGGTACAATGAGCAGTTCTTC. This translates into CASSIGRYNEQFF.

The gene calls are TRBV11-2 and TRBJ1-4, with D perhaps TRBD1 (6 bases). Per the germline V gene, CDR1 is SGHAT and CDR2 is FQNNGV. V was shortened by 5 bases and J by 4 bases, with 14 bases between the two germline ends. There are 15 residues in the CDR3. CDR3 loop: CASSPPGQVNEKLFF. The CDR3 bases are TGTGCCAGCAGCCCACCGGGACAAGTTAATGAAAAACTGTTTTTT.

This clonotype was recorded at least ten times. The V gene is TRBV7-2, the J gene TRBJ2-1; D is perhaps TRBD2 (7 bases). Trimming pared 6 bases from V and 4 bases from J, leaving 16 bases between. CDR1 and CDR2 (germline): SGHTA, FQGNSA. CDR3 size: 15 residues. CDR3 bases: TGTGCCAGCAGTTTGGTGGGGGGGCCTTACAATGAGCAGTTCTTC. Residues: CASSLVGGPYNEQFF.